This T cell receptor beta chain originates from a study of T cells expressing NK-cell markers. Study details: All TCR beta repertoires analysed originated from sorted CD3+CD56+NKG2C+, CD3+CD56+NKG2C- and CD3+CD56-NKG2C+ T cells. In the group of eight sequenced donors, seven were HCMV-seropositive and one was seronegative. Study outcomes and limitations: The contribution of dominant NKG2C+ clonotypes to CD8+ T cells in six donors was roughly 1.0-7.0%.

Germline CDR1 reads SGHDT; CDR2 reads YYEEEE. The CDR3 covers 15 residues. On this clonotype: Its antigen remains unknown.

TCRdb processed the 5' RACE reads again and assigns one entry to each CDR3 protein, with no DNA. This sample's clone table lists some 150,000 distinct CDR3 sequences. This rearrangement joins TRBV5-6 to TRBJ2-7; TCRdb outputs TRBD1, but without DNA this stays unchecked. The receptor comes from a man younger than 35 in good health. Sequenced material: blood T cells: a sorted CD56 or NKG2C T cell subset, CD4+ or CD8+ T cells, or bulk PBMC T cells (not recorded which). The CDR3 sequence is CASSPAGGYSYEQYF.